This T cell receptor (beta chain) was sequenced during a study of identical twins. Template switching added a universal primer site, and cDNA bore unique molecular identifiers. From the 5' RACE reads, TCRdb called clonotypes with MiXCR, one entry per CDR3 protein. This sample has hundreds of thousands of distinct CDR3 sequences, with roughly a quarter found just once. The CDR3 runs 14 residues. V dropped 0 bases and J dropped 4 bases, with 9 bases sitting between them. The V gene's germline CDR1 is SGHRS and CDR2 YFSETQ. In addition, the sample was reused for a study of T cells expressing NK-cell markers.

The clonotype originates from a woman aged 18-29 years in good health. The V and J genes are TRBV5-1 and TRBJ2-3, with unresolved D. The sample taken for sequencing was CD4+ T cells sorted from blood. The CDR3 loop reads CASSLEWGSDTQYF. The CDR3 DNA reads as TGCGCCAGCAGCTTGGAGTGGGGTTCAGATACGCAGTATTTT.